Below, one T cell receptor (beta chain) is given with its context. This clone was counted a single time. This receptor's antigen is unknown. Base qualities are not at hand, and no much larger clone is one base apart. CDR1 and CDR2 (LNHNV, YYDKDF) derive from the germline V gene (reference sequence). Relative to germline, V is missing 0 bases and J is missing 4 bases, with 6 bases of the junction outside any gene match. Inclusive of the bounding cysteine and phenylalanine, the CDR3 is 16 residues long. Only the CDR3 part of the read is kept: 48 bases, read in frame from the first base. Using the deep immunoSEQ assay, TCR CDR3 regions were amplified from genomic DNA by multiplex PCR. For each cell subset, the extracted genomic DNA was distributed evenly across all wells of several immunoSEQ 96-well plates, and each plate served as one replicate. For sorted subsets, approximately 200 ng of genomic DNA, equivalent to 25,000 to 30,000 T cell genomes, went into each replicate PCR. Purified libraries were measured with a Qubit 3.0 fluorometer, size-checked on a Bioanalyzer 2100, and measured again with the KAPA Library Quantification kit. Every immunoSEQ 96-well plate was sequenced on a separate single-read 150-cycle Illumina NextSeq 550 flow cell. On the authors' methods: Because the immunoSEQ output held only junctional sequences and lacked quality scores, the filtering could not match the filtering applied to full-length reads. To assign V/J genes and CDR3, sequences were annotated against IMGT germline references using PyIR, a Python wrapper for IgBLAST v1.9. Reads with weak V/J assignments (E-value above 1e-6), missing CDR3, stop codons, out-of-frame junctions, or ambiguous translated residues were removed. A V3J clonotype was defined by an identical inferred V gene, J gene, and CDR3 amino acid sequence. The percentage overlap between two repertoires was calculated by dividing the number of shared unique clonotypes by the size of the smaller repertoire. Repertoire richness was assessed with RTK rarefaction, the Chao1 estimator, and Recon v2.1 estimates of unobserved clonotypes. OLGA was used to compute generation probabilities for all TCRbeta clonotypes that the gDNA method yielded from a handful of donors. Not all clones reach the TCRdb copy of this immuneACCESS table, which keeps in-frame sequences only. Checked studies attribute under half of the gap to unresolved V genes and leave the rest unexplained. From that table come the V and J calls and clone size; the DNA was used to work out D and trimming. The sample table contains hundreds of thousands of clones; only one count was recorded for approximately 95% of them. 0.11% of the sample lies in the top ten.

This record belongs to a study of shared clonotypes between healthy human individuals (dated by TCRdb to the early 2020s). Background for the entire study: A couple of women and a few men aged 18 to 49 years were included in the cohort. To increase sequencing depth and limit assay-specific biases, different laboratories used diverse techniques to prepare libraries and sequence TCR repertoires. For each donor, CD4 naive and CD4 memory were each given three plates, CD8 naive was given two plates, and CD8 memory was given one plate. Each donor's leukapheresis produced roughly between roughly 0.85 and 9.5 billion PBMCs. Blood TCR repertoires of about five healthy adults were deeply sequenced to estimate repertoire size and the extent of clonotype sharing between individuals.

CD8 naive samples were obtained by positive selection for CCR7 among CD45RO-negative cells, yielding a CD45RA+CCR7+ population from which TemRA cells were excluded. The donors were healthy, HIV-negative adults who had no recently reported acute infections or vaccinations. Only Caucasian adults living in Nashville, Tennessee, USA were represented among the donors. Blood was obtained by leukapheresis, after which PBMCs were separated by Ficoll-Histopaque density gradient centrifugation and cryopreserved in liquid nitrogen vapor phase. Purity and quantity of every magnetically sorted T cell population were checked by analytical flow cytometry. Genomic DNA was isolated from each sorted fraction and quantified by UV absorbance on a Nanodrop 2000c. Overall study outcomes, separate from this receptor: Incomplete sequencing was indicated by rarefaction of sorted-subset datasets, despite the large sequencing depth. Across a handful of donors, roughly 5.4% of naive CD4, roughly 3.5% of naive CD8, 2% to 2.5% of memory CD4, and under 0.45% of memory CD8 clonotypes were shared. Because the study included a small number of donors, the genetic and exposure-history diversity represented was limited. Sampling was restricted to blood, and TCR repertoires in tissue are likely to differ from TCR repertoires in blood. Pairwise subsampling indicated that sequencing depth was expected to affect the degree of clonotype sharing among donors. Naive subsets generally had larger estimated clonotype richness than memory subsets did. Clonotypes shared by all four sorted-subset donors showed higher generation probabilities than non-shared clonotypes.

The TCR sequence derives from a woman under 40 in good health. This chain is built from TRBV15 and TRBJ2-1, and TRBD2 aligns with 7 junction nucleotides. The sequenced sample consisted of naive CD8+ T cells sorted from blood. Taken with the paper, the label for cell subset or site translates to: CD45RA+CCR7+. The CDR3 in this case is CATSRDRRGSYNEQFF. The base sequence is TGTGCCACCAGCAGAGATCGGCGGGGGAGTTACAATGAGCAGTTCTTC.